The T cell receptor beta chain described here comes from a study of blood T cell repertoires in COVID-19. Study information: COVID-19 samples from acute and convalescent phases originated in the United States, Italy and Spain.

Participants were aged about 18 to 100 years from 20 to 30 US areas. Self-reported history from a screening survey and questionnaire set each donor's cohort. Per the authors' pipeline: Reference gene primer amplification gave estimated nucleated cell counts. The table came from immunoSEQ multiplex PCR; TCRdb's copy has only in-frame clones and leaves some out. V and J calls and clone size come straight from that table; D and trimming were deduced from the DNA. This sample yields around 300,000 clones, of which roughly 89% are seen a single time; about 1.7% belongs to the top ten. The CDR3 has 14 amino acids. The germline gives CDR1 LGHNA, CDR2 YSLEER. J gave up 7 bases and V 1 base, and 2 bases lay outside the gene matches.

The sample was PBMCs or T cells enriched from blood (not recorded which). The rearrangement uses TRBV4-3 and TRBJ1-5; TRBD1 agrees at 9 bases. This sequence was found in a woman between 40 and 50 years old who had recovered from COVID-19. The CDR3 coding sequence is TGCGCCAGCAGCCAAGGGACAGGGGACCAGCCCCAGCATTTT. Protein product: CASSQGTGDQPQHF.